This TCR beta chain stems from a study of human T cells and chemical hapten exposure. Time point described: patch test 2, 6 weeks after DPC sensitization. Stated treatment: therapeutic diphenylcyclopropenone sensitization with weekly scalp DPC. The CDR3 spans 14 residues. Trimming left V 0 bases short and J 7 bases short, with 10 bases between. CDR1 and CDR2 (germline): MNHEY, SVGEGT. Whole-study results and caveats: Sensitizing with DPC caused no change in TCRs above 1 in 1000 frequency.

TCRdb analysed the RACE reads with MiXCR anew, one entry per CDR3 protein. The data hold 80,000 to 95,000 distinct CDR3 sequences, with under 14% observed a single time. This clonotype was recorded a few times. Its antigen is not known. The sample here was whole blood, taken in connection with sensitization to the hapten diphenylcyclopropenone (DPC). This clonotype originated in a man aged 18 to 30 with alopecia areata. Some clones in this sample may be carry-over from other donors' samples. The rearrangement uses TRBV6-2 or TRBV6-3 and TRBJ2-1; D is unclear. The CDR3 sequence: CASSYSNEPNEQFF. In DNA form, the CDR3 reads TGTGCCAGCAGTTACTCGAACGAGCCAAATGAGCAGTTCTTC.